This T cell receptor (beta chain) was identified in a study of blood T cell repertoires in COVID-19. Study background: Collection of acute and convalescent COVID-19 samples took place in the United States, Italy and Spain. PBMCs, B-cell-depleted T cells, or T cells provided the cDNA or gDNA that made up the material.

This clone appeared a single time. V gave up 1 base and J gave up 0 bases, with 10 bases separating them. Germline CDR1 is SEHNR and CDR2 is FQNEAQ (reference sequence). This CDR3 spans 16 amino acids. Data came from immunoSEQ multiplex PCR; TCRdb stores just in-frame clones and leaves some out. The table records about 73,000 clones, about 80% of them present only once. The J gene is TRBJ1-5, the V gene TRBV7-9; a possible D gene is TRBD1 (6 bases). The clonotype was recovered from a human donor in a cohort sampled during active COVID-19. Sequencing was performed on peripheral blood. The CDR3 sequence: CASSLGGGYSNQPQHF. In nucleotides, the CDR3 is TGTGCCAGCAGCTTAGGAGGGGGTTATAGCAATCAGCCCCAGCATTTT.